These 28 T cell receptor beta chains share one sample of origin, sequenced in a study of OX40 agonist ivuxolimab in advanced cancers. TCRdb's table, derived via immunoSEQ multiplex PCR, lists solely in-frame clones and lacks some. The sample has over 45,000 clones; 70% to 90% are singletons. This sample comprised CD4+ or CD8+ T cells sorted from blood, obtained in a trial of the OX40 agonist ivuxolimab. The receptors derive from an adult with an advanced solid tumor such as melanoma, head and neck, liver or kidney cancer.

J is TRBJ2-1 and V is TRBV4-1, with unresolved D. Trimming shortened V by 4 bases and J by 0 bases, and 10 bases separated the two germline ends. CDR1 is MGHRA, CDR2 YSYEKL, per germline. The CDR3 contains 15 residues. DNA of the CDR3: TGCGCCAGCAGCCTAGACGGGCCCTCCTACAATGAGCAGTTCTTC. Protein: CASSLDGPSYNEQFF.

The chain links TRBV30 to TRBJ2-3; 7 nucleotides line up with TRBD1. With 5 bases clipped from V and 5 bases from J, the junction kept 16 bases outside the gene matches. From germline, CDR1 is GTSNPN and CDR2 SVGIG (reference sequence). This CDR3 region has 16 residues. CDR3 nucleotides: TGTGCCTGGCGTACCCAGACAGGGACAAATGGAGATACGCAGTATTTT. Amino acids: CAWRTQTGTNGDTQYF.

This rearrangement joins TRBV7-2 to TRBJ2-7; D is perhaps TRBD1 (6 bases). Between the trimmed V and J ends, which lost 5 bases and 2 bases, there was a span of 10 bases. CDR3 length equals 13 residues. Germline CDR1 and CDR2: SGHTA and FQGNSA. Written as DNA, the CDR3 is TGTGCCAGCAGCCCCGGACAGACCTACGAGCAGTACTTC. It codes for CASSPGQTYEQYF.

J is TRBJ1-3 and V is TRBV30; D unresolved. Germline CDR1 is GTSNPN and CDR2 is SVGIG (reference sequence). The CDR3 is 15 amino acids. V lost 2 bases to trimming and J lost 0 bases, with 11 bases between them. The CDR3 loop reads CAWSSSTFSGNTIYF. The CDR3 DNA is TGTGCCTGGAGTTCCTCGACCTTCTCTGGAAACACCATATATTTT.

This sequence joins TRBV28 and TRBJ2-3; perhaps TRBD2 as D (7 bases). The germline gives CDR1 MDHEN, CDR2 SYDVKM. Trimming took off 2 bases at V and 4 bases at J, with 13 bases between the two ends. The CDR3 has 15 amino acids. CDR3 DNA: TGTGCCAGCAGTTTAAGAACAGGGAGGGCAGATACGCAGTATTTT. As protein: CASSLRTGRADTQYF. The variable domain in full, with the rest retrieved from reference TRBV28 and TRBJ2-3, is DVKVTQSSRYLVKRTGEKVFLECVQDMDHENMFWYRQDPGLGLRLIYFSYDVKMKEKGDIPEGYSVSREKKERFSLILESASTNQTSMYLCASSLRTGRADTQYFGPGTRLTVL.

The chain carries TRBV7-3 and TRBJ1-2; D call uncertain. This CDR3 contains 15 residues. Per germline, CDR1 SGHTA and CDR2 FQGTGA. With 1 base removed from V and 8 bases from J, the gap between germline ends came to 17 bases. The CDR3 DNA sequence: TGTGCCAGCAGCTTAAGCCTACGAAGTCGTAGGGGCTACACCTTC. Translated: CASSLSLRSRRGYTF.

The chain uses TRBV6-5 and TRBJ2-2; TRBD2 matches at 7 bases. This CDR3 has 15 amino acids. After removal of 6 bases from V and 0 bases from J, the junction contained 4 bases not matched to a gene. Looked up from germline, CDR1 is MNHEY and CDR2 is SVGAGI. This CDR3 reads CASSLSGPNTGELFF. Here the CDR3 DNA reads TGTGCCAGCAGCCTTAGCGGGCCGAACACCGGGGAGCTGTTTTTT.

V usage is TRBV11-2 and J usage is TRBJ2-1; 7 nucleotides align to TRBD1. CDR3 size: 15 residues. V gave up 6 bases and J gave up 4 bases; unmatched junction bases: 9. CDR1 is SGHAT and CDR2 is FQNNGV in the germline V gene. In DNA form, the CDR3 reads TGTGCCAGCAGATTACAGGGGATTAATTACAATGAGCAGTTCTTC. Translating gives CASRLQGINYNEQFF.

In this sample, this clone turned up once. The chain recombines TRBV29-1 with TRBJ1-1; no clear D. CDR3 size: 13 residues. V lost 5 bases and J lost 1, with 11 bases in between. Germline V gene data show CDR1 as SQVTM and CDR2 as ANQGSEA. CDR3 coding DNA: TGCAGCGTTTCGCGACAAACGAACACTGAAGCTTTCTTT. Translated, it gives CSVSRQTNTEAFF.

The CDR3 spells CASYTWGQSYEQYF. Here the CDR3 DNA reads TGTGCCAGTTATACGTGGGGACAGTCCTACGAGCAGTACTTC. This chain uses TRBV28 with TRBJ2-7; 7 bases match TRBD1. This CDR3 has 14 residues. Trimming cost V 9 bases and J 1 base; bases outside gene matches: 9. CDR1 and CDR2 from the germline V gene are MDHEN and SYDVKM. Complete variable domain (other parts from reference TRBV28 and TRBJ2-7): DVKVTQSSRYLVKRTGEKVFLECVQDMDHENMFWYRQDPGLGLRLIYFSYDVKMKEKGDIPEGYSVSREKKERFSLILESASTNQTSMYLCASYTWGQSYEQYFGPGTRLTVT.

The V call is TRBV29-1, the J call TRBJ2-3; D might be TRBD1 (6 bases). The CDR3 loop spans 16 amino acids. Between the trimmed V and J ends, which lost 3 bases and 5 bases, there was a span of 21 bases. Germline V gene sequence: CDR1 SQVTM, CDR2 ANQGSEA. The DNA for the CDR3 is TGCAGCGTTGATAATCTGATGGGGGCCCCAGGAGATACGCAGTATTTT. This translates into CSVDNLMGAPGDTQYF.

The gene calls are TRBV4-1 and TRBJ2-7; D is perhaps TRBD1 or TRBD2 (5 bases each). This CDR3 comprises 13 residues. CDR1 and CDR2 from the germline V gene are MGHRA and YSYEKL. Trimming pared 1 base from V and 6 bases from J, leaving 10 bases between. The CDR3 DNA reads as TGCGCCAGCAGCCAAGTCCGGGGCAGCGAGCAGTACTTC. It is translated as CASSQVRGSEQYF.

The V gene is TRBV5-1, the J gene TRBJ2-4; D uncertain. The V gene lost 2 bases and the J gene lost 2 bases, with 8 bases spanning the gap. Germline CDR1 reads SGHRS; CDR2 reads YFSETQ. The CDR3 is 14 amino acids. CDR3: CASSFLGSKNIQYF. In DNA, the CDR3 is TGCGCCAGCAGCTTTCTGGGGTCCAAAAACATTCAGTACTTC. Filled out from reference TRBV5-1 and TRBJ2-4, the complete variable domain reads KAGVTQTPRYLIKTRGQQVTLSCSPISGHRSVSWYQQTPGQGLQFLFEYFSETQRNKGNFPGRFSGRQFSNSRSEMNVSTLELGDSALYLCASSFLGSKNIQYFGAGTRLSVL.

The chain is built from TRBV27 and TRBJ2-3, with 15 bases aligning to TRBD2. Unmatched junction bases numbered 13, after V lost 2 bases and J lost 1 base. The CDR3 is 21 residues long. CDR1 is MNHEY and CDR2 is SMNVEV in the germline V gene (reference sequence). The CDR3 sequence is CASSLGIAGLAGGWRTDTQYF. The CDR3 nucleotides read TGTGCCAGCAGTTTAGGTATAGCGGGACTAGCGGGAGGCTGGCGCACAGATACGCAGTATTTT.

This chain joins TRBV11-3 and TRBJ2-2; D remains ambiguous. Germline V CDR1 and CDR2: SGHNT, YENEEA. Between the trimmed V and J ends, which lost 2 bases and 5 bases, there was a span of 18 bases. The CDR3 has 17 amino acids. The CDR3 coding sequence is TGTGCCAGCAGCTTACTTGGTACAGCGCAATCAACCGGGGAGCTGTTTTTT. Amino acid sequence: CASSLLGTAQSTGELFF.

This chain connects TRBV28 to TRBJ2-5, with 7 bases identical to TRBD2. CDR3 length: 14 residues. Losses at the gene ends were 5 bases for V and 2 bases for J; bases not matched to a gene: 5. Germline lookup yields CDR1 MDHEN and CDR2 SYDVKM. In DNA, the CDR3 is TGTGCCAGCAGTCCGGCGGGAGTACAAGAGACCCAGTACTTC. Its translation: CASSPAGVQETQYF.

This clone has more than one count but fewer than ten. The genes are TRBV11-2 and TRBJ2-4, with D possibly TRBD1 on 5 matching bases. CDR1 and CDR2 (germline): SGHAT, FQNNGV. Trimming cost V 5 bases and J 3 bases, with 11 bases left between them. This CDR3 region has 14 residues. Written as DNA, the CDR3 is TGTGCCAGCAGCCATCTAAGGGGCAAAAACATTCAGTACTTC. It specifies CASSHLRGKNIQYF.

The V call is TRBV2, the J call TRBJ1-1; D is unclear. V lost 6 bases and J 1 base, leaving 12 bases between the germline ends. Germline CDR1 reads SNHLY; CDR2 reads FYNNEI. The CDR3 runs 14 residues. The CDR3 loop reads CASSILRRNTEAFF. CDR3 coding DNA: TGTGCCAGCAGCATTCTCAGGCGGAACACTGAAGCTTTCTTT.

The J gene is TRBJ1-1, the V gene TRBV18; D remains ambiguous. Trimming took off 3 bases at V and 1 base at J, with 6 bases between the two ends. This CDR3 comprises 13 residues. Looked up from germline, CDR1 is KGHSH and CDR2 is LQKENI. The CDR3 DNA follows: TGTGCCAGCTCACCGTCTGAGAACACTGAAGCTTTCTTT. It codes for CASSPSENTEAFF.

The chain couples TRBV27 to TRBJ2-5, with D possibly matching TRBD1 (6 bases). The tail of the sequence fits TRBJ2-7 better, so the J call may be wrong. CDR3 size: 13 residues. CDR1 and CDR2 (germline): MNHEY, SMNVEV (reference sequence). Written as DNA, the CDR3 is TGTGCCAGCGGACGCCCCAGGGGACACGAGCAGTACTTC. Protein sequence: CASGRPRGHEQYF.

This chain connects TRBV2 to TRBJ2-1; no firm D call. Trimming left V 6 bases short and J 12 bases short, with 15 bases between. Germline CDR1 and CDR2: SNHLY and FYNNEI. This CDR3 has 12 amino acids. The CDR3 coding sequence is TGTGCCAGCAGACCCCGGGCCTCCGGGCAGTTCTTC. Its translation: CASRPRASGQFF.

The chain has TRBV11-3 and TRBJ2-5; the D gene is possibly TRBD1 (6 bases). Deletions cut 5 bases from V and 4 bases from J, with 23 bases between. This CDR3 comprises 17 residues. Germline values: CDR1 SGHNT, CDR2 YENEEA. The CDR3 nucleotides are TGTGCCAGCAGCCCCGGCGCGGACGTGGGGGCGTCAGAGACCCAGTACTTC. Its translation is CASSPGADVGASETQYF.

The chain carries TRBV6-5 and TRBJ2-3; the D gene is possibly TRBD2 (6 bases). CDR3 length: 14 residues. Germline values: CDR1 MNHEY, CDR2 SVGAGI. Trimming left V 4 bases short and J 2 bases short, with 10 bases between. In nucleotides, the CDR3 is TGTGCCAGCAGTTTCGGGAGCATCACAGATACGCAGTATTTT. This codes for CASSFGSITDTQYF.

The V and J genes are TRBV27 and TRBJ1-2; 12 bases fit TRBD1. V lost 5 bases, J lost 4 bases, and 8 bases stayed unmatched. The CDR3 has 16 residues. Per germline, CDR1 MNHEY and CDR2 SMNVEV (reference sequence). The CDR3 loop is CASSRGTGGIGYGYTF. CDR3 sequence (DNA): TGTGCCAGCAGTAGAGGGACAGGGGGCATCGGCTATGGCTACACCTTC.

The J gene is TRBJ2-1, the V gene TRBV27, with a weak D call TRBD2 (5 bases). Trimming removed 3 bases at V and 3 bases at J, with 12 bases between. The CDR3 contains 15 residues. In germline, CDR1 is MNHEY, CDR2 SMNVEV (reference sequence). CDR3 DNA sequence: TGTGCCAGCAGTTTGGGAGCTAGCAACTACAATGAGCAGTTCTTC. The encoded protein is CASSLGASNYNEQFF.

The V call is TRBV27, the J call TRBJ2-7; unclear D gene. Germline V gene lookup returns CDR1 MNHEY and CDR2 SMNVEV (reference sequence). Trimming left V 4 bases short and J 0 bases short, with 7 bases between. This CDR3 is built from 13 residues. The CDR3 coding sequence is TGTGCCAGCAGTTCTCGAAACTCCTACGAGCAGTACTTC. Encoded protein: CASSSRNSYEQYF.

This rearrangement joins TRBV19 to TRBJ2-2; TRBD1 matches 11 bases. The junction had 12 bases not matched to a gene; V was cut back by 5 bases and J by 7 bases. Per germline, CDR1 LNHDA and CDR2 SQIVND (reference sequence). This CDR3 contains 17 residues. The CDR3 reads CASSPRTGTGGVGELFF. CDR3 sequence (DNA): TGTGCCAGTAGTCCCCGTACCGGGACAGGGGGAGTCGGGGAGCTGTTTTTT. The full variable domain, its missing parts supplied by reference TRBV19 and TRBJ2-2, is DGGITQSPKYLFRKEGQNVTLSCEQNLNHDAMYWYRQDPGQGLRLIYYSQIVNDFQKGDIAEGYSVSREKKESFPLTVTSAQKNPTAFYLCASSPRTGTGGVGELFFGEGSRLTVL.

The chain has TRBV28 and TRBJ1-2; D remains ambiguous. Germline values: CDR1 MDHEN, CDR2 SYDVKM. The CDR3 has 15 amino acids. The V end was cut by 3 bases, the J end by 4 bases, with 15 bases between. CDR3 sequence reads: CASSFGGGRSYGYTF. The CDR3 DNA reads TGTGCCAGCAGTTTTGGAGGAGGCAGGTCCTATGGCTACACCTTC.